This TCR beta chain came from a study of T-cell reconstitution after alpha-beta-depleted transplantation in children. Study results and limitations: At one year after transplant, newly produced T cells mostly accounted for T-cell counts and diversity. By about two months after transplant, alpha-beta T cells reportedly arose from several hundred graft clones that had expanded. Diversity of TCRbeta at day 60 was high in some patients, arising from surviving recipient T cells and thymic progenitors.

Per germline, CDR1 DFQATT and CDR2 SNEGSKA (reference sequence). Deletions cut 2 bases from V and 3 bases from J, with 22 bases between. CDR3 length: 17 residues. This clonotype was picked up a small number of times. Its antigen is still unknown. Using unique molecular identifiers, the investigators prepared the TCRbeta library. TCRdb reprocessed the PCR reads via MiXCR and lists one record per CDR3 protein. The sample carries approximately 130,000 distinct CDR3 sequences, roughly 10% recorded once. The sample here was PBMCs, mostly from graft donor cells, taken 180 days after TCRalphabeta/CD19-depleted stem cell transplant. The V and J genes are TRBV20-1 and TRBJ1-2; possible D gene TRBD1, 5 bases. This clonotype originated in a girl less than two years old who had a stem cell transplant for combined immunodeficiency, so the T cells may come from the graft donor. The CDR3, as DNA: TGCAGTGCTAGAATCCTGTTCCGGGGACGGAGTCACTATGGCTACACCTTC. This sequence encodes CSARILFRGRSHYGYTF.